This entry concerns a single TCR beta chain. Antigen specificity is unknown. It was cDNA, reverse transcribed from extracted RNA, that served as the sequencing template. This table comes from immunoSEQ multiplex PCR, and its TCRdb copy is limited to in-frame clones, with some not included. The sample includes 90,000 to 150,000 clones, about half of them seen just once. This specimen comes from a study of CD8+ T cells in alopecia areata. Study-level background: The duration of tofacitinib was 6 to 18 months, with 6 months off drug afterward.

Treatment defined: oral pan-JAK inhibitor, 5-10 mg twice daily. Study findings and constraints: Patients showed less clear TCR sequence sharing than mice, possibly partly because of HLA diversity. There were many expanded lesional clones persisting in scalp and blood during tofacitinib.

Germline trimming cut 4 bases from V and 7 bases from J; bases unmatched to any gene: 8. From germline, CDR1 is MNHNS and CDR2 SASEGT. CDR3 length equals 15 residues. J is TRBJ2-2 and V is TRBV6-1, with 8 positions matching TRBD1. The sequence derives from a human donor with alopecia areata. Sequencing was performed on CD4+ T cells sorted from blood, taken at week 4, from a patient treated with tofacitinib. CDR3 DNA sequence: TGTGCCAGCAGTGCATCGACAGGGGCTGGCGGGGAGCTGTTTTTT. Its protein product is CASSASTGAGGELFF.